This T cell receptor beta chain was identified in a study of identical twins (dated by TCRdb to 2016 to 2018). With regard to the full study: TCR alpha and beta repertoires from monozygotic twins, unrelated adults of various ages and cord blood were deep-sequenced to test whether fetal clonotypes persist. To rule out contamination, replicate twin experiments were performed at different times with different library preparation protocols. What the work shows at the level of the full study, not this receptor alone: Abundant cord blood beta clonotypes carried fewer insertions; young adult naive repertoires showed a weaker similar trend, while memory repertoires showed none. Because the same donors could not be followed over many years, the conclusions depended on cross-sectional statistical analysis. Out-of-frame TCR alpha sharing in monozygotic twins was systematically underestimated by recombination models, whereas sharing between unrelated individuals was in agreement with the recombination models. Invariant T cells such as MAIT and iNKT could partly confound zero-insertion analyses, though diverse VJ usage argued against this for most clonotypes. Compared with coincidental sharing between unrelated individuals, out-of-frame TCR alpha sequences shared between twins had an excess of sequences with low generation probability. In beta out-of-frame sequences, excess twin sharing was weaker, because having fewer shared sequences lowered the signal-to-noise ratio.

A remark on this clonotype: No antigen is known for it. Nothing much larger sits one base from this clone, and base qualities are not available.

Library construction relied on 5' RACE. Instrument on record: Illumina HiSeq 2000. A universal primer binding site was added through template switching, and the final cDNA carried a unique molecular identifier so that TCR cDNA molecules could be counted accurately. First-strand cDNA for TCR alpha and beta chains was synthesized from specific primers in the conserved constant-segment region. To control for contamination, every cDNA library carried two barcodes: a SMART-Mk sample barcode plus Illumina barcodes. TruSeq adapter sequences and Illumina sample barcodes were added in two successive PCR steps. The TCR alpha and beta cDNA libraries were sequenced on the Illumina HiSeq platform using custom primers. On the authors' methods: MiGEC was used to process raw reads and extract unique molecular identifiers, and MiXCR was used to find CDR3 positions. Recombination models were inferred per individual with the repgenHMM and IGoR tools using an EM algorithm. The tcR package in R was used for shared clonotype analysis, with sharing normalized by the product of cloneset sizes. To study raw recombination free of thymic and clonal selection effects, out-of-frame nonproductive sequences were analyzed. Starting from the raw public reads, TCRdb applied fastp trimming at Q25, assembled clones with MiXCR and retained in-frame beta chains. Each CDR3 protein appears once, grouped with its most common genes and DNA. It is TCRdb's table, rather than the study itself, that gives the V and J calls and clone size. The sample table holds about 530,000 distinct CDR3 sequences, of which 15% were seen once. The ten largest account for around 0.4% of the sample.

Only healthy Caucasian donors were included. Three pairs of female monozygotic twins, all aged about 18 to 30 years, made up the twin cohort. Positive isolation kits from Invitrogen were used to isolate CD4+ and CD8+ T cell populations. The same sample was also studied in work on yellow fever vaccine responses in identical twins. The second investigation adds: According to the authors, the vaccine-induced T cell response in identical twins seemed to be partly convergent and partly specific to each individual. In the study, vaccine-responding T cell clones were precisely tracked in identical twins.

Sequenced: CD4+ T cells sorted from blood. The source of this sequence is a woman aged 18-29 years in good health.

The DNA sequence is as follows: TGTGCCAGTTATGCCGGAGGGGGAAGGGCCGGGGAGCTGTTTTTT. It translates as CASYAGGGRAGELFF. The rearrangement joined TRBV12-3 or TRBV12-4 to TRBJ2-2; the D call is tentative, TRBD1 or TRBD2, as each matches 6 bases. The CDR3 numbers 15 residues from cysteine through phenylalanine. Of the read, only the CDR3 DNA is kept; its 45 bases are in frame from base 1. V is clipped by 9 bases and J by 6 bases, and the sequence between their germline boundaries is 20 bases long.